Listed here are 6 T cell receptor beta chains from one sample, sequenced in a study of tumor-infiltrating lymphocytes in primary liver carcinoma. A constant-region primer primed TCR beta cDNA synthesis from 500 to 550 ng of total RNA. It was through three nested multiplex PCR rounds of slightly modified ARM-PCR that TCR beta libraries arose. TRBV1-TRBV30 forward and Cbeta reverse primers drove the first two roughly 10-cycle rounds. MiXCR was run by TCRdb on the multiplex PCR reads, yielding one entry per CDR3 protein. This sample has around 210,000 distinct CDR3 sequences, with less than 75% found just once. Germline DNA was extracted too, while blood RNA derived from unsorted whole blood. Sequencing input: peripheral blood. The receptors originated from a woman aged 60-75 years with primary liver carcinoma and hepatitis B virus infection.

A single count supports this clonotype. A much larger clone differs by one base, so this may be a read error. The rearrangement joins TRBV14 to TRBJ1-2; D unresolved. CDR1 SGHDN and CDR2 FVKESK come from the germline V gene. CDR3 length equals 12 residues. The CDR3 DNA follows: TGTGCCAGCAGCCAAGATCGCTATGGCTACGCCTTC. Its protein is CASSQDRYGYAF.

Regarding this clonotype: The germline gene is not matched at one end of the junction; a read error may be the cause. The CDR3 sequence is CGSSLYGQAKLNEKLFF. The CDR3 DNA is TGTGGCAGCAGCTTGTACGGACAGGCGAAACTCAATGAAAAACTGTTTTTT. The chain recombines TRBV5-5 with TRBJ1-4; 7 bases fit TRBD1. The germline CDR1 and CDR2 sequences are SGHKS and YYEKEE (reference sequence). The CDR3 is 17 residues long.

This clonotype was seen at least ten times. The rearrangement links TRBV4-2 to TRBJ2-3; 16 nucleotides align to TRBD2. The trim removed 4 bases at V and 4 bases at J, leaving 5 bases unmatched. Germline CDR1 reads LGHNA; CDR2 reads YNFKEQ. This CDR3 region has 17 residues. The CDR3 region is CASSPGLAGGQADTQYF. Written as DNA, the CDR3 is TGTGCCAGCAGCCCGGGACTAGCGGGAGGGCAGGCAGATACGCAGTATTTT.

The chain links TRBV24-1 to TRBJ2-1, with D perhaps matching TRBD1 (6 bases). This CDR3 has 14 residues. Germline V gene sequence: CDR1 KGHDR, CDR2 SFDVKD. The V gene lost 3 bases and the J gene lost 5 bases, with 10 bases spanning the gap. The CDR3 reads CATSDPDRHNEQFF. In nucleotides, the CDR3 is TGTGCCACCAGTGATCCCGACAGGCACAATGAGCAGTTCTTC.

At least ten counts were recorded for this clonotype. This chain uses TRBV5-6 with TRBJ2-2; no reliable D call. Germline V gives CDR1 SGHDT, CDR2 YYEEEE. This CDR3 has 14 amino acids. V lost 4 bases to trimming and J lost 4 bases, with 11 bases between them. The CDR3 DNA is TGTGCCAGCAGCCGCTACTACATCACCGGGGAGCTGTTTTTT. It specifies CASSRYYITGELFF.

Remarks on this clonotype: A read error may produce the germline difference seen at one junction end. The chain links TRBV11-2 to TRBJ2-6, with D possibly being TRBD1 (7 bases). There are 18 residues in the CDR3. CDR1 is SGHAT and CDR2 is FQNNGV in the germline V gene. For the CDR3, the DNA is TGTGTCAGCAGCTTAGGGCAGGGGGGTATCTCTGGGGCCAACGTCCTGACTTTC. Translated, it gives CVSSLGQGGISGANVLTF. The complete variable domain, with remaining parts taken from reference TRBV11-2 and TRBJ2-6, reads EAGVAQSPRYKIIEKRQSVAFWCNPISGHATLYWYQQILGQGPKLLIQFQNNGVVDDSQLPKDRFSAERLKGVDSTLKIQPAKLEDSAVYLCVSSLGQGGISGANVLTFGAGSRLTVL.